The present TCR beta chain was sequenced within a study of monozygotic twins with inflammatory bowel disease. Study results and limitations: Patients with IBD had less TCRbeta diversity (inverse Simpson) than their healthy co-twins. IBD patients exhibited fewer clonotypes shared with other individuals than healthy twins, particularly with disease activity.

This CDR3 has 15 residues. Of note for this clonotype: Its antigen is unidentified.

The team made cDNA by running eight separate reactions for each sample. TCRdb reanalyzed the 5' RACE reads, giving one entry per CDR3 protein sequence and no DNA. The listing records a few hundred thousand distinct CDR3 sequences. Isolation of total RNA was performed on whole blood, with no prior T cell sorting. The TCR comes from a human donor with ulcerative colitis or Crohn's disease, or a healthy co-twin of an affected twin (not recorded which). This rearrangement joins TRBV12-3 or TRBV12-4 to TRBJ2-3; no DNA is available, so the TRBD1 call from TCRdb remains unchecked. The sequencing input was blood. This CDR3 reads CASQDRGGSTDTQYF.